This T cell receptor beta chain was sequenced for a study of shared T cell receptors in the human thymus. Libraries were prepared by immunoSEQ multiplex PCR; TCRdb keeps only in-frame clonotypes and omits some of them. The sample lists approximately 660,000 clones, roughly 88% occurring once. V shed 1 base and J shed 0 bases, with 15 bases lying between them. The V gene's germline CDR1 is SGHVS and CDR2 FNYEAQ. The CDR3 extends over 17 amino acids. A further study also used this sample, focusing on human thymus T cells. Turning to that study: The people who donated were healthy Finnish babies having corrective surgery for congenital heart defects. Thymus tissue was removed during corrective cardiac surgery. Thymic and blood repertoires showed apparently biased V and J gene usage. Related research described thymic repertoires that were highly overlapping among unrelated individuals.

Source material: thymocytes. The receptor's source is a boy under two years old with a congenital heart defect. The rearrangement joins TRBV7-6 to TRBJ2-5, with D possibly matching TRBD2 (6 bases). The CDR3 DNA sequence: TGTGCCAGCAGCTTAGGGAGACTAGTGCCTTACCAAGAGACCCAGTACTTC. It yields the protein CASSLGRLVPYQETQYF.